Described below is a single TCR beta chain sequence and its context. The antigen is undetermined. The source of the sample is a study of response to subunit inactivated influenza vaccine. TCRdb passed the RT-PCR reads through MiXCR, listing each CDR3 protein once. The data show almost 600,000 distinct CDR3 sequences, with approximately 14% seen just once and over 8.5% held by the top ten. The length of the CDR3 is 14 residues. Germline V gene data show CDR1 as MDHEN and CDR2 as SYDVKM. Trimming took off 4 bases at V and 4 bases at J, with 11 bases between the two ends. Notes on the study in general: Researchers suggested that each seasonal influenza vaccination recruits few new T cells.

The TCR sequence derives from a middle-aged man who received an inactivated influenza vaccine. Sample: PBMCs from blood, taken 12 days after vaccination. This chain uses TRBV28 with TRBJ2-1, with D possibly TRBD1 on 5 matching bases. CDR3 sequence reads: CASSSRAGYNEQFF. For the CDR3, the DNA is TGTGCCAGCAGTTCCAGGGCTGGTTACAATGAGCAGTTCTTC.